Listed below are T cell receptor beta chains from one sample, sequenced in a study of T-cell reconstitution after alpha-beta-depleted transplantation in children. A single record per CDR3 protein comes from TCRdb applying MiXCR to the PCR reads. The repertoire consists of roughly 310,000 distinct CDR3 sequences, with around 20% occurring once and the leading ten covering roughly 9.8%. Sample: PBMCs, mostly from graft donor cells, taken 180 days after TCRalphabeta/CD19-depleted stem cell transplant. These receptors all come from a male patient under 18 who had a stem cell transplant for acute lymphoblastic leukemia, so the T cells may come from the graft donor. Both conserved end residues are part of each CDR3. Fields, in order: D gene, J gene, clone size, V gene, CDR3 DNA, CDR3 protein. The D gene is left open where the match is weak. The listing skips clone size in some rows; elsewhere it reads once, few, many or a size class.

d_gene: .; j_gene: TRBJ1-2; abundance: many; v_gene: TRBV4-2; CDR3nt: TGTGCCAGCAGCCCTGGGGCAGTCTATGGCTACACCTTC; CDR3aa: CASSPGAVYGYTF
d_gene: .; j_gene: TRBJ1-5; abundance: .; v_gene: TRBV9; CDR3nt: TGTGCCAGCAGCCCCTCGGGGGCCAATCAGCCCCAGCATTTT; CDR3aa: CASSPSGANQPQHF
d_gene: TRBD2; j_gene: TRBJ2-2; abundance: .; v_gene: TRBV4-1; CDR3nt: TGCGCCAGCAGCCAAGATTCGCGGGAGCGGACCGGGGAGCTGTTTTTT; CDR3aa: CASSQDSRERTGELFF
d_gene: .; j_gene: TRBJ2-1; abundance: .; v_gene: TRBV20-1; CDR3nt: TGCAGTGCTACGACGGGAGCCACTTTCAATGAGCAGTTCTTC; CDR3aa: CSATTGATFNEQFF
d_gene: TRBD1; j_gene: TRBJ2-1; abundance: many; v_gene: TRBV12-3/TRBV12-4; CDR3nt: TGTGCCAGCAGTCCCACCCCAGGGGGCGGGATCTCCTACAATGAGCAGTTCTTC; CDR3aa: CASSPTPGGGISYNEQFF
d_gene: .; j_gene: TRBJ2-2; abundance: many; v_gene: TRBV5-1; CDR3nt: TGCGCCAGCAGCTTGAGCCTAGCGCCGAACACCGGGGAGCTGTTTTTT; CDR3aa: CASSLSLAPNTGELFF
d_gene: .; j_gene: TRBJ2-2; abundance: few; v_gene: TRBV4-2; CDR3nt: TGTGCCAGCAGGGGGGGGGCTCTACCGTGGGCGCTGTTTTTT; CDR3aa: CASRGGALPWALFF
d_gene: TRBD2; j_gene: TRBJ2-5; abundance: few; v_gene: TRBV7-2; CDR3nt: TGTGCCAGCAGCTCAACACCGCTAGCGGCGGAGACCCAGTACTTC; CDR3aa: CASSSTPLAAETQYF
d_gene: TRBD2; j_gene: TRBJ2-7; abundance: .; v_gene: TRBV4-2; CDR3nt: TGTGCCAGCGGAAAGACTAGCGGGATTTACGAGCAGTACTTC; CDR3aa: CASGKTSGIYEQYF
d_gene: TRBD1; j_gene: TRBJ2-5; abundance: .; v_gene: TRBV3-1; CDR3nt: TGTGCCAGCAGCCAAGATCCAGGGGGCCAAGAGACCCAGTACTTC; CDR3aa: CASSQDPGGQETQYF
d_gene: TRBD1; j_gene: TRBJ2-4; abundance: .; v_gene: TRBV27; CDR3nt: TGTGCCAGCAGTGCCGCAGGACAGGGTATCATTCAGTACTTC; CDR3aa: CASSAAGQGIIQYF
d_gene: .; j_gene: TRBJ1-2; abundance: .; v_gene: TRBV7-9; CDR3nt: TGTGCCAGCAGCCTACAGGGAAGCGGCTATGGCTACACCTTC; CDR3aa: CASSLQGSGYGYTF
d_gene: TRBD1; j_gene: TRBJ1-4; abundance: .; v_gene: TRBV5-1; CDR3nt: TGCGCCAGCAGCTTTACAGGGGGGATTGGAGAAAAACTGTTTTTT; CDR3aa: CASSFTGGIGEKLFF
d_gene: .; j_gene: TRBJ2-5; abundance: .; v_gene: TRBV28; CDR3nt: TGTGCCAGCAGTTTTGAGACCCAGTACTTC; CDR3aa: CASSFETQYF
d_gene: .; j_gene: TRBJ2-7; abundance: .; v_gene: TRBV4-1; CDR3nt: TGCGCCAGCAGCCAACTCAGCTCCTACGAGCAGTACTTC; CDR3aa: CASSQLSSYEQYF
d_gene: .; j_gene: TRBJ2-3; abundance: .; v_gene: TRBV7-3; CDR3nt: TGTGCCAGCAGCTTAACGGAAAGTGGTGCGCAGTATTTT; CDR3aa: CASSLTESGAQYF
d_gene: TRBD1; j_gene: TRBJ1-4; abundance: .; v_gene: TRBV12-3/TRBV12-4; CDR3nt: TGTGCCAGCAGCCGTTACCCCCCGGGACAGGTTAATGAAAAACTGTTTTTT; CDR3aa: CASSRYPPGQVNEKLFF
d_gene: .; j_gene: TRBJ2-5; abundance: few; v_gene: TRBV6-1; CDR3nt: TGTGCCAGCAGTGAACTATCAGACGGAGAAGAGACCCAGTACTTC; CDR3aa: CASSELSDGEETQYF
d_gene: TRBD1; j_gene: TRBJ1-2; abundance: many; v_gene: TRBV15; CDR3nt: TGTGCCACCAGCAGAGATCAGGGGGTTAACTATGGCTACACCTTC; CDR3aa: CATSRDQGVNYGYTF
d_gene: .; j_gene: TRBJ2-3; abundance: few; v_gene: TRBV7-9; CDR3nt: TGTGCCAGCAGCTCCACCAACACAGATACGCAGTATTTT; CDR3aa: CASSSTNTDTQYF
d_gene: .; j_gene: TRBJ1-1; abundance: .; v_gene: TRBV25-1; CDR3nt: TGTGCCAGCAGTGGTCAGGGGAACACTGAAGCTTTCTTT; CDR3aa: CASSGQGNTEAFF
d_gene: .; j_gene: TRBJ2-5; abundance: .; v_gene: TRBV9; CDR3nt: TGTGCCAGCAGCGTAGGGACCACAACCCAAGAGACCCAGTACTTC; CDR3aa: CASSVGTTTQETQYF
d_gene: TRBD2; j_gene: TRBJ2-5; abundance: many; v_gene: TRBV4-2; CDR3nt: TGTGCCAGCAGCCAATCACTAGCGGGAGGTCGGAAGACCCAGTACTTC; CDR3aa: CASSQSLAGGRKTQYF
d_gene: TRBD2; j_gene: TRBJ2-1; abundance: .; v_gene: TRBV7-9; CDR3nt: TGTGCCAGCAGCTTTGGGAGGGACGAGCAGTTCTTC; CDR3aa: CASSFGRDEQFF
d_gene: .; j_gene: TRBJ1-2; abundance: many; v_gene: TRBV29-1; CDR3nt: TGCAGCGTTGATCCGGGGGCGGTGGGTGGCTACACCTTC; CDR3aa: CSVDPGAVGGYTF
d_gene: .; j_gene: TRBJ2-5; abundance: .; v_gene: TRBV15; CDR3nt: TGTGCCACCAGCAGGATCAGGGGGACCCAGTACTTC; CDR3aa: CATSRIRGTQYF
d_gene: .; j_gene: TRBJ2-7; abundance: .; v_gene: TRBV7-6; CDR3nt: TGTGCCAGCAGCTTAGTTTCAGGCTCGATGAGCTCCTACGAGCAGTACTTC; CDR3aa: CASSLVSGSMSSYEQYF
d_gene: TRBD1; j_gene: TRBJ2-5; abundance: .; v_gene: TRBV3-1; CDR3nt: TGTGCCAGCAGCCAAAATTCAGGGGGCGCGGAGACCCAGTACTTC; CDR3aa: CASSQNSGGAETQYF
d_gene: .; j_gene: TRBJ2-7; abundance: .; v_gene: TRBV3-1; CDR3nt: TGTGCCAGCAGCCAAGTGAAATGGGGGATCCGGGACGAGCAGTACTTC; CDR3aa: CASSQVKWGIRDEQYF
d_gene: TRBD2; j_gene: TRBJ2-3; abundance: .; v_gene: TRBV4-1; CDR3nt: TGCGCCAGCATCCGTTTAGCGGGAGTTATCACAGATACGCAGTATTTT; CDR3aa: CASIRLAGVITDTQYF
d_gene: .; j_gene: TRBJ1-5; abundance: few; v_gene: TRBV12-3/TRBV12-4; CDR3nt: TGTGCCAGCAGTTTTTCAGGGTCGTACCAGCCCCAGCATTTT; CDR3aa: CASSFSGSYQPQHF
d_gene: .; j_gene: TRBJ2-1; abundance: few; v_gene: TRBV12-3/TRBV12-4; CDR3nt: TGTGCCAGCAGGGGCGGGACGGACAACAATGAGCAGTTCTTC; CDR3aa: CASRGGTDNNEQFF
d_gene: TRBD1; j_gene: TRBJ2-3; abundance: many; v_gene: TRBV5-1; CDR3nt: TGCGCCAGCAGCCCGGACAGGGGCCCCACAGATACGCAGTATTTT; CDR3aa: CASSPDRGPTDTQYF
d_gene: TRBD2; j_gene: TRBJ2-1; abundance: .; v_gene: TRBV24-1; CDR3nt: TGTGCCACCAGTGCCCGATTTGGGAGGGTGCAGTTCTTC; CDR3aa: CATSARFGRVQFF
d_gene: .; j_gene: TRBJ1-4; abundance: .; v_gene: TRBV15; CDR3nt: TGTGCCACTAAAGGCGGGTTTAATGAAAAACTGTTTTTT; CDR3aa: CATKGGFNEKLFF
d_gene: .; j_gene: TRBJ1-1; abundance: many; v_gene: TRBV5-1; CDR3nt: TGCGCCAGCAGCCGGGGGAACACTGAAGCTTTCTTT; CDR3aa: CASSRGNTEAFF
d_gene: .; j_gene: TRBJ2-3; abundance: few; v_gene: TRBV10-1; CDR3nt: TGCGCCAGCAGTGAGGGGCTACCACCCACAGATACGCAGTATTTT; CDR3aa: CASSEGLPPTDTQYF